This T cell receptor (beta chain) was sequenced during a study of shared clonotypes between healthy human individuals. Every contributor of samples was a Caucasian grown-up residing in Nashville, Tennessee. Method: immunoSEQ multiplex PCR; TCRdb's copy keeps in-frame clones and lacks some. The profile shows hundreds of thousands of clones, over 65% of them singletons. This clone appeared once. Its specificity is not known. The study, taken as a whole, reports: Compared with clonotypes that all four donors shared, non-shared clonotypes had lower generation probabilities. Rarefaction revealed incomplete sorted-subset sequencing despite large depth. Estimated richness was generally greater in naive than memory subsets.

This CDR3 is 17 amino acids long. The rearrangement uses TRBV21-1 and TRBJ2-5; the table calls TRBD2, which could not be checked here. The last part of the DNA fits TRBJ2-7 better; the J call may be wrong. TRBV21-1 is recorded as a pseudogene. The specimen sequenced was memory CD4+ T cells sorted from blood. The subset here: CD45RA-negative fraction. The TCR sequence derives from a woman aged 25-40 years in good health. The CDR3 sequence is CASSPRLAGIDSYEQYF. Here the CDR3 DNA reads TGTGCCAGCAGCCCACGATTGGCGGGTATAGACTCCTACGAGCAGTACTTC.